This T cell receptor beta chain emerged from a study of OX40 agonist ivuxolimab in advanced cancers. On the study more broadly: Intravenous ivuxolimab at 0.01 to 10 mg/kg was given to patients every 2 weeks.

Here immunoSEQ multiplex PCR was the method, and the copy in TCRdb shows in-frame clones only, minus some. The sample has roughly 79,000 clones; about 90% are singletons. The receptor was derived from an adult with an advanced solid tumor such as melanoma, head and neck, liver or kidney cancer. The sequencing used CD4+ or CD8+ T cells sorted from blood, collected in a trial of the OX40 agonist ivuxolimab.

Here the CDR3 reads CASSYLSSNEQFF. The CDR3 coding sequence is TGTGCCAGCAGTTACTTGTCCAGCAATGAGCAGTTCTTC. The V call is TRBV6-5, the J call TRBJ2-1; D not resolved. The CDR3 spans 13 residues. Trimming removed 1 base at V and 6 bases at J, with 7 bases between. Germline loops: CDR1 MNHEY, CDR2 SVGAGI.